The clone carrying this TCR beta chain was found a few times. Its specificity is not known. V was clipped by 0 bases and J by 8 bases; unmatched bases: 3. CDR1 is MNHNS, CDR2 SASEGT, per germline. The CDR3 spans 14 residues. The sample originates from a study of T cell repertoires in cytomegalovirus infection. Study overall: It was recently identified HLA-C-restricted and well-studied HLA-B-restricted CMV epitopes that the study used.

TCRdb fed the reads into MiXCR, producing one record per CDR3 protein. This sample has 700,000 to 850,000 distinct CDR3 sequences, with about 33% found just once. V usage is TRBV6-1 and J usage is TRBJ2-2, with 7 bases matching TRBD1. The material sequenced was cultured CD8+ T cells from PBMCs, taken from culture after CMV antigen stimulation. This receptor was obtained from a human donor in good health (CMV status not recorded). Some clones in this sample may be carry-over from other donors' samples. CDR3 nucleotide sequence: TGTGCCAGCAGTGAAGCCCGACAGGGAGGGGAGCTGTTTTTT. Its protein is CASSEARQGGELFF.